Listed below are T cell receptor beta chains from one sample, sequenced in a study of T cells in Graves' hyperthyroidism and ophthalmopathy. TCRdb reanalysed the multiplex PCR reads using MiXCR and keeps one entry per CDR3 protein. The sample shows about 210,000 distinct CDR3 sequences, over 15% of them seen only once. Sequences were obtained from blood. The receptor source for this set is a man aged 50-59 years with Graves' hyperthyroidism. Both conserved end residues are part of each CDR3. The D gene is left open where the match is weak. Clone size is shown for a subset of rows, as once, few, many or a class of expanded clone.

D gene	clone size	V gene	J gene	CDR3 DNA	CDR3 protein
TRBD1	many	TRBV20-1	TRBJ2-5	TGCAGTGCTGTGGACAGGGGAGACTACCAAGAGACCCAGTACTTC	CSAVDRGDYQETQYF
TRBD1	.	TRBV5-1	TRBJ2-1	TGCGCCAGCAGCTTGGGGACAGGGGGCGGAAATGAGCAGTTCTTC	CASSLGTGGGNEQFF
.	many	TRBV20-1	TRBJ2-1	TGCAGTGCCCCCCGCGGTACCTACAATGAGCAGTTCTTC	CSAPRGTYNEQFF
.	.	TRBV11-3	TRBJ1-1	TGTGCCAGCAGCCCGGGGCTCCTACGGCGGTTCTTT	CASSPGLLRRFF
.	many	TRBV2	TRBJ2-2	TGTGCCAGCAAAAGGGGCCTGAACACCGGGGAGCTGTTTTTT	CASKRGLNTGELFF
.	.	TRBV7-2	TRBJ1-3	TGTGCCAGCAGCTTAGCTGGATACACCATATATTTT	CASSLAGYTIYF
.	.	TRBV4-2	TRBJ1-5	TGTGCCAGCAGCCAAGACAGACCATATCAGCCCCAGCATTTT	CASSQDRPYQPQHF
.	.	TRBV6-4	TRBJ1-5	TGTGCCAGCAGTGAACGCCCGGACATACCGGATCAGCCCCAGCATTTT	CASSERPDIPDQPQHF
.	.	TRBV28	TRBJ2-1	TGTGCCAGCAGTTCCCCCGCACCAGTATCCAATGAGCAGTTCTTC	CASSSPAPVSNEQFF
.	.	TRBV6-2/TRBV6-3	TRBJ1-2	TGTGCCAGCAGTTACTCGTCCGGGAGAAGTATCTATGGCTACACCTTC	CASSYSSGRSIYGYTF
TRBD2	many	TRBV5-1	TRBJ2-1	TGCGCCAGCAGCCCGGATGGGCTAGCGGGAGGGAGTGAGCAGTTCTTC	CASSPDGLAGGSEQFF
TRBD2	many	TRBV29-1	TRBJ2-3	TGCAGCGTTGAACTTCTGACTAGCGGTCGAGTCACAGATACGCAGTATTTT	CSVELLTSGRVTDTQYF
.	many	TRBV2	TRBJ2-1	TGTGCCAGCAGTTTTGGGACAACCAATGAGCAGTTCTTC	CASSFGTTNEQFF
.	many	TRBV20-1	TRBJ1-2	TGCAGTGCCGCCGGGGGGGCGAGATACTATGGCTACACCTTC	CSAAGGARYYGYTF
.	.	TRBV7-6	TRBJ2-1	TGTGCCAGCCGTCGAGCGGGCTACAATGAGCAGTTCTTC	CASRRAGYNEQFF
.	many	TRBV7-2	TRBJ2-7	TGTGCCAGCAGCACCGACAGACTCTCCTACGAGCAGTACTTC	CASSTDRLSYEQYF
TRBD1	many	TRBV5-1	TRBJ2-7	TGCGCCAGCAGCACGGGACAGGGATACGAGCAGTACTTC	CASSTGQGYEQYF
TRBD1	many	TRBV12-3/TRBV12-4	TRBJ1-2	TGTGCCAGCAGGTACGGGACAGGAAGAGGCTACACCTTC	CASRYGTGRGYTF
.	many	TRBV12-5	TRBJ2-4	TGTGCTAGTGGTTTGTATGGGTTTGGGAGAACCCGAAACATTCAGTACTTC	CASGLYGFGRTRNIQYF
TRBD2	.	TRBV7-6	TRBJ2-7	TGTGCCAGCAGCGCAGTAGCGGGGGCGGTCTACGAGCAGTACTTC	CASSAVAGAVYEQYF
.	.	TRBV5-1	TRBJ2-4	TGCGCCAGCAGCTTGGGCGGGTTTAAAAACATTCAGTACTTC	CASSLGGFKNIQYF
TRBD2	.	TRBV20-1	TRBJ2-7	TGCAGTGCTAATCAAGGGACTAGAACCTACGAGCAGTACTTC	CSANQGTRTYEQYF
TRBD2	many	TRBV7-2	TRBJ2-3	TGTGCCAGCAGCCGGACTAGGGGAGATACGCAGTATTTT	CASSRTRGDTQYF
TRBD2	many	TRBV20-1	TRBJ2-1	TGCAGTGACCGGGGGACTAGCTCGAAGAATGAGCAGTTCTTC	CSDRGTSSKNEQFF
TRBD2	many	TRBV30	TRBJ2-2	TGTGCCTCCCCCAAGGGTGGGGGGGAGCTCACCGGGGAGCTGTTTTTT	CASPKGGGELTGELFF
TRBD1	few	TRBV5-1	TRBJ2-7	TGCGCCAGCAGCTCCACCGGGACAGGGGGAACGAGAGCCTACGAGCAGTACTTC	CASSSTGTGGTRAYEQYF
.	.	TRBV28	TRBJ1-2	TGTGCCAGCAGTTTAACAGGGTATGGCTACACCTTC	CASSLTGYGYTF
TRBD1	many	TRBV2	TRBJ2-3	TGTGCCAGCAGCAGGGGGACGGAAGATACGCAGTATTTT	CASSRGTEDTQYF
.	.	TRBV28	TRBJ2-7	TGTGCCAGCAGTATTTTGATGGGCGGCTACGAGCAGTACTTC	CASSILMGGYEQYF
TRBD2	.	TRBV27	TRBJ2-6	TGTGCCAGCAGTTCTGGGAGGGAGATAAGCGGTGGGGCCAACGTCCTGACTTTC	CASSSGREISGGANVLTF
TRBD1	.	TRBV15	TRBJ2-7	TGTGCCACCAGCAGGGGGACAGGGGAATACGAGCAGTACTTC	CATSRGTGEYEQYF